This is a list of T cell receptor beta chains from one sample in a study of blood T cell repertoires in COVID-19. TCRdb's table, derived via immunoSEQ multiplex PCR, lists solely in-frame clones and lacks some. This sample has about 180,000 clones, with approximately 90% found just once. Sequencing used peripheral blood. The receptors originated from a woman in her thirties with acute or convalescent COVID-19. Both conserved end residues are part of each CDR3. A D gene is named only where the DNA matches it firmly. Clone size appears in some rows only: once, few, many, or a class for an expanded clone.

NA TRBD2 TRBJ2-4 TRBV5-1 TGCGCCAGCAGCTTGGTGGGAGGGGAAAACATTCAGTACTTC CASSLVGGENIQYF
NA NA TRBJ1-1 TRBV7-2 TGTGCCAGCAGCTTAGTGAGCGGGAACACTGAAGCTTTCTTT CASSLVSGNTEAFF
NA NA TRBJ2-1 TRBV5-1 TGCGCCAGCAGCTTGGTGAGTGGCAATGAGCAGTTCTTC CASSLVSGNEQFF
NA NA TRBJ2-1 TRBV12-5 TGTGCTAGTGGTTTGGGGAGCTCCTACAATGAGCAGTTCTTC CASGLGSSYNEQFF
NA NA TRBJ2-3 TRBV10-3 TGTGCCATCACTTTCAGGAATCCTTTTACAGATACGCAGTATTTT CAITFRNPFTDTQYF
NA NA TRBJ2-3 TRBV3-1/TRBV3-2 TGTGCCAGCAGCCCAATAGGGGTAACAGATACGCAGTATTTT CASSPIGVTDTQYF
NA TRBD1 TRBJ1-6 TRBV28 TGTGCCAGCGCATCCGGGACAGGAAGAACGTGG CASASGTGRTW
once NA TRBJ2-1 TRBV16 TGTGCCAGCAGCCCGTCCCCATACGGGTCAGAAAAGAATGAGCAGTTCTTC CASSPSPYGSEKNEQFF
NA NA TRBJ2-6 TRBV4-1 TGCGCCAGCAGCCAAGTAGAGGGGGCTGGGGCCAACGTCCTGACTTTC CASSQVEGAGANVLTF
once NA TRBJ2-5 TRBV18 TGTGCCAGCTCGGGTCAGGGCCAAGAGACCCAGTACTTC CASSGQGQETQYF
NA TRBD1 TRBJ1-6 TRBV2 TGTGCCAGCAGTGAACGGACAGGGTCGGATTCACCCCTCCACTTT CASSERTGSDSPLHF
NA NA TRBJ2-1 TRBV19 TGTGCCAGTAGTATCCCGGGGGAGCAGTTCTTC CASSIPGEQFF
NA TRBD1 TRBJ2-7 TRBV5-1 TGCGCCAGCAGCCAAGACAGGGTGTCCTACGAGCAGTACTTC CASSQDRVSYEQYF
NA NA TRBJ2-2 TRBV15 TGTGCCACCAGCAGATTAAAAGAGAGGCTGTTTTTT CATSRLKERLFF
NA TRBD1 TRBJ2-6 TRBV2 TGTGCCAGCAGTGTCCCAGGGGGATACTTCTCTGGGGCCAACGTCCTGACTTTC CASSVPGGYFSGANVLTF
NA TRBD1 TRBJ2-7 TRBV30 TGTGCCTGGAGTAATGACAGGGGATACGAGCAGTACTTC CAWSNDRGYEQYF
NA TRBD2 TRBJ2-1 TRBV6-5 TGTGCCAGCAGTCCGGGACTAGAGGGCGGGCAGTTCTTC CASSPGLEGGQFF
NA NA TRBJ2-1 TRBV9 TGTGCCAGCAGCGCGGGCGGGACGGAGAATGAGCAGTTCTTC CASSAGGTENEQFF
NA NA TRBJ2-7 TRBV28 TGTGCCAGCAGTTTCAGTGCCACCTACGAGCAGTACTTC CASSFSATYEQYF
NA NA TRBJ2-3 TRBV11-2 TGTGCCAGCAGCTCAGGGGGCACAGATACGCAGTATTTT CASSSGGTDTQYF
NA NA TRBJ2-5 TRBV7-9 TGTGCCAGCAGCCTCCGGGGGAGGGAGACCCAGTACTTC CASSLRGRETQYF
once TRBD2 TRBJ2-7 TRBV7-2 TGTGCCACCGGTTTAGCGGGAGACTCTTACGAGCAGTACTTC CATGLAGDSYEQYF